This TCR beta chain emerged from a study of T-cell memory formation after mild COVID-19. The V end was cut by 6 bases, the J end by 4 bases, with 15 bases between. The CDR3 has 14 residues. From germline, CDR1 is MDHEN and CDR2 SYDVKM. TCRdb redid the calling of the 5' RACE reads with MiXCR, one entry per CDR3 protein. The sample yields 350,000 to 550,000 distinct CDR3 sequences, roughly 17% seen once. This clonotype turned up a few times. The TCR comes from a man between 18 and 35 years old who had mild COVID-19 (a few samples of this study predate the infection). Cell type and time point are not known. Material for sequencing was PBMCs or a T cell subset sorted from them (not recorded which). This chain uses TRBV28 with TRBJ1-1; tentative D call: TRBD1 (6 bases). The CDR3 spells CASRKRQESTEAFF. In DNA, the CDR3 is TGTGCCAGCAGGAAGAGACAGGAGAGCACTGAAGCTTTCTTT.